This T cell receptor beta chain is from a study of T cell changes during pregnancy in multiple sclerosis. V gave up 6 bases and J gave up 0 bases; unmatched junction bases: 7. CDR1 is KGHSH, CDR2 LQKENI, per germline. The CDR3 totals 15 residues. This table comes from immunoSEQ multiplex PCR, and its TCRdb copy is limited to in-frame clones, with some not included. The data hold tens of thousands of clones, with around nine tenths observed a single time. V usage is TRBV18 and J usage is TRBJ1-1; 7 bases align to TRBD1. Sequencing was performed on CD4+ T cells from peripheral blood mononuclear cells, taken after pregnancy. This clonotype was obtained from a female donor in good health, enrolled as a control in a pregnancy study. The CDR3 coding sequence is TGTGCCAGCTCTCCGAAGACAGGGATGAACACTGAAGCTTTCTTT. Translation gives CASSPKTGMNTEAFF.